One sample yielded the 22 T cell receptor beta chains listed below, sequenced in a study of graft-versus-host responses after intestinal transplantation. Libraries were prepared by immunoSEQ multiplex PCR; TCRdb keeps only in-frame clonotypes and omits some of them. The data hold about 90,000 clones, with over 80% observed a single time. For these receptors, no antigen is known. Sequenced material: unstimulated CD8+ T cells sorted from spleen or lymph node cells, taken before transplant. The source of these receptors is a human donor who was the organ donor for an intestinal transplant.

The gene calls are TRBV15 and TRBJ1-5; D is undetermined. Germline V CDR1 and CDR2: LNHNV, YYDKDF (reference sequence). This CDR3 is 15 amino acids long. The ends were cut back, 0 bases at V and 0 bases at J, with 6 bases in the middle. CDR3: CATSRELYSNQPQHF. CDR3 nucleotide sequence: TGTGCCACCAGCAGAGAACTTTATAGCAATCAGCCCCAGCATTTT.

As concerns this clone: Other DNA variants within this sample encode the same CDR3. This rearrangement joins TRBV5-4 to TRBJ2-7, with D perhaps matching TRBD1 or TRBD2 (5 bases each). Trimming pared 5 bases from V and 1 base from J, leaving 10 bases between. Germline CDR1 SGHNT, CDR2 YYREEE (reference sequence). This CDR3 has 13 residues. CDR3 sequence reads: CASRLRGSYEQYF. The CDR3 DNA sequence: TGTGCCAGCAGGTTGAGGGGTTCCTACGAGCAGTACTTC.

This sequence joins TRBV30 and TRBJ2-7, with D hard to call. CDR1 and CDR2 from the germline V gene are GTSNPN and SVGIG (reference sequence). The CDR3 runs 13 residues. Trimming stripped 0 bases from V and 2 bases from J, with 8 bases between. CDR3 sequence (DNA): TGTGCCTGGAGTGTGGGCAGGCCCTACGAGCAGTACTTC. It codes for CAWSVGRPYEQYF.

The chain uses TRBV7-9 and TRBJ2-5; the D is unclear. Trimming cost V 5 bases and J 4 bases, with 14 bases left between them. CDR1 is SEHNR, CDR2 FQNEAQ, per germline (reference sequence). The CDR3 runs 14 residues. The CDR3 is CASSLRLGGETQYF. The CDR3 nucleotides read TGTGCCAGCAGCCTGCGTCTCGGTGGAGAGACCCAGTACTTC.

The chain recombines TRBV5-4 with TRBJ2-3; D unclear. CDR3 length: 16 amino acids. Germline loops: CDR1 SGHNT, CDR2 YYREEE (reference sequence). The ends were cut back, 0 bases at V and 1 base at J, with 12 bases in the middle. CDR3 nucleotide sequence: TGTGCCAGCAGCTTGGATACTCCCCGGGGCACAGATACGCAGTATTTT. Amino acids: CASSLDTPRGTDTQYF.

The chain links TRBV12-5 to TRBJ2-3; TRBD2 matches 13 bases. Germline CDR1 LGHNT, CDR2 FRNRAP. J gave up 1 base and V 5 bases, and 6 bases lay outside the gene matches. The CDR3 has 17 residues. DNA for the CDR3: TGTGCTAGTGGTCCAGGACTAGCGGGAGATCGCACAGATACGCAGTATTTT. This gives the protein CASGPGLAGDRTDTQYF.

The V and J genes are TRBV27 and TRBJ1-5, with a tentative D call TRBD1 (5 bases). V dropped 0 bases and J dropped 0 bases, with 12 bases sitting between them. CDR3 length equals 17 residues. Germline V gene data show CDR1 as MNHEY and CDR2 as SMNVEV (reference sequence). The CDR3 spells CASSLSGGVYSNQPQHF. CDR3 sequence (DNA): TGTGCCAGCAGTTTATCGGGGGGGGTGTATAGCAATCAGCCCCAGCATTTT.

The CDR3 spells CASSQQVANYGYTF. The CDR3 bases are TGCGCCAGCAGCCAGCAGGTCGCGAACTATGGCTACACCTTC. This chain links TRBV4-1 with TRBJ1-2; D gene uncertain. Germline-derived CDR1 and CDR2 are MGHRA and YSYEKL. Trimming took 3 bases from V and 2 from J, leaving 10 bases between them. The CDR3 contains 14 residues.

The CDR3 here is CASSQSGGGDKADTQYF. The CDR3, as DNA: TGTGCCAGCAGCCAGAGTGGGGGGGGAGATAAGGCAGATACGCAGTATTTT. This chain links TRBV9 with TRBJ2-3; 7 bases match TRBD2. The CDR3 has 17 amino acids. CDR1 SGDLS and CDR2 YYNGEE come from the germline V gene. The trim removed 4 bases at V and 4 bases at J, leaving 15 bases unmatched.

The V and J genes are TRBV6-1 and TRBJ1-3; 8 bases align to TRBD1. The germline gives CDR1 MNHNS, CDR2 SASEGT. This CDR3 has 12 amino acids. Trimming at V came to 11 bases and at J to 8 bases, leaving 8 bases not matched to a gene. The CDR3: CAAKTGVDTIYF. The CDR3 nucleotides are TGTGCCGCCAAGACAGGGGTAGACACCATATATTTT.

The chain joins TRBV5-1 to TRBJ2-5, with TRBD2 matching 12 bases. The J call may be wrong; the DNA end is better matched by TRBJ2-7. Germline values: CDR1 SGHRS, CDR2 YFSETQ. The CDR3 has 18 amino acids. CDR3 amino acids: CASSLAGELAGGGVEQYF. In DNA form, the CDR3 reads TGCGCCAGCAGCTTGGCCGGGGAACTAGCGGGAGGTGGAGTCGAGCAGTACTTC.

In nucleotides, the CDR3 is TGTGCCAGCAGCTTTGAGGCGAGGGAGCAGTTCTTC. As protein: CASSFEAREQFF. The chain links TRBV7-9 to TRBJ2-1; D is ambiguous. Trimming removed 3 bases from V and 10 bases from J, with 10 bases in between. From germline, CDR1 is SEHNR and CDR2 FQNEAQ (reference sequence). The CDR3 sequence is 12 residues long.

The chain carries TRBV27 and TRBJ2-2, with a weak D call TRBD2 (6 bases). Germline values: CDR1 MNHEY, CDR2 SMNVEV (reference sequence). There are 15 residues in the CDR3. The ends were cut back, 0 bases at V and 4 bases at J, with 9 bases in the middle. CDR3 sequence (DNA): TGTGCCAGCAGTTTATCAGACGGGGGCACCGGGGAGCTGTTTTTT. Translating it yields CASSLSDGGTGELFF.

The genes are TRBV11-3 and TRBJ1-2; 9 bases are shared with TRBD1. The CDR3 loop spans 17 amino acids. CDR1 SGHNT and CDR2 YENEEA come from the germline V gene. Unmatched junction bases numbered 17, after V lost 5 bases and J lost 7 bases. The CDR3 DNA follows: TGTGCCAGCAGCCCGGGACCGCCGTGGAGACAGGGGGGTGGCTACACCTTC. Protein product: CASSPGPPWRQGGGYTF. Full variable domain (missing parts from reference TRBV11-3 and TRBJ1-2): EAGVVQSPRYKIIEKKQPVAFWCNPISGHNTLYWYLQNLGQGPELLIRYENEEAVDDSQLPKDRFSAERLKGVDSTLKIQPAELGDSAVYLCASSPGPPWRQGGGYTFGSGTRLTVV.

This clone was found once. CDR3 coding DNA: TGTGCCAGCAGCTGGACAGGGGGTAATGAAAAACTGTTTTTT. This codes for CASSWTGGNEKLFF. V usage is TRBV27 and J usage is TRBJ1-4; 10 bases agree with TRBD1. J gave up 4 bases and V 6 bases, and 2 bases lay outside the gene matches. Looked up from germline, CDR1 is MNHEY and CDR2 is SMNVEV (reference sequence). The CDR3 has 14 amino acids.

The chain is built from TRBV28 and TRBJ2-2, with TRBD1 matching over 7 bases. V lost 0 bases to trimming and J lost 6 bases; unmatched junction nucleotides: 1. Germline-derived CDR1 and CDR2 are MDHEN and SYDVKM. CDR3 length: 14 amino acids. The CDR3 here is CASSLWTGPGELFF. The CDR3, as DNA: TGTGCCAGCAGTTTATGGACAGGGCCCGGGGAGCTGTTTTTT. Full variable domain (remainder filled in from reference TRBV28 and TRBJ2-2): DVKVTQSSRYLVKRTGEKVFLECVQDMDHENMFWYRQDPGLGLRLIYFSYDVKMKEKGDIPEGYSVSREKKERFSLILESASTNQTSMYLCASSLWTGPGELFFGEGSRLTVL.

The chain employs TRBV4-1 and TRBJ1-1; the D gene is possibly TRBD1 (6 bases). V lost 4 bases to trimming and J lost 1 base, with 19 bases between them. CDR3 length equals 17 residues. The V gene's germline CDR1 is MGHRA and CDR2 YSYEKL. The CDR3 DNA reads TGCGCCAGCAGCCCCCGCCGGGGGGGCTTAGGGAACACTGAAGCTTTCTTT. Amino acids: CASSPRRGGLGNTEAFF.

J is TRBJ2-5 and V is TRBV7-2; no definite D call. Germline V gene data show CDR1 as SGHTA and CDR2 as FQGNSA. The CDR3 extends over 12 amino acids. Trimming stripped 5 bases from V and 5 bases from J, with 9 bases between. CDR3 loop: CASSLIFETQYF. Here the CDR3 DNA reads TGTGCCAGCAGCCTAATCTTCGAGACCCAGTACTTC.

The rearrangement joins TRBV28 to TRBJ1-1; 7 positions agree with TRBD1. The CDR3 runs 16 residues. V was pared by 2 bases and J by 4 bases, with 10 bases of the junction left unmatched. The germline CDR1 and CDR2 sequences are MDHEN and SYDVKM. CDR3 in amino acids: CASSLRRGRGATEAFF. Here the CDR3 DNA reads TGTGCCAGCAGTTTAAGGAGGGGCAGGGGGGCCACTGAAGCTTTCTTT.

The V call is TRBV7-9, the J call TRBJ2-7; D may be TRBD2 (6 bases). The V gene's germline CDR1 is SEHNR and CDR2 FQNEAQ (reference sequence). V gave up 4 bases and J gave up 5 bases, with 21 bases separating them. CDR3 length equals 16 residues. CDR3 in amino acids: CASSSPVGGMFNEQYF. CDR3 nucleotides: TGTGCCAGCAGCTCCCCAGTTGGAGGGATGTTCAACGAGCAGTACTTC.

J is TRBJ2-3 and V is TRBV7-3, with D possibly matching TRBD2 (6 bases). The CDR3 is 15 amino acids. CDR1 SGHTA and CDR2 FQGTGA come from the germline V gene. V was pared by 5 bases and J by 0 bases, with 12 bases between. Here the CDR3 reads CASSPTGTSTDTQYF. The CDR3 coding sequence is TGTGCCAGCAGCCCCACCGGGACTAGCACAGATACGCAGTATTTT. Full variable domain (missing parts from reference TRBV7-3 and TRBJ2-3): GAGVSQTPSNKVTEKGKYVELRCDPISGHTALYWYRQSLGQGPEFLIYFQGTGAADDSGLPNDRFFAVRPEGSVSTLKIQRTERGDSAVYLCASSPTGTSTDTQYFGPGTRLTVL.

The chain couples TRBV28 to TRBJ2-2; 12 positions agree with TRBD2. Germline trimming cut 6 bases from V and 9 bases from J; bases unmatched to any gene: 14. The germline V gene has CDR1 MDHEN and CDR2 SYDVKM. This CDR3 is 17 amino acids long. CDR3 bases: TGTGCCAGCAGCCTCACTAGCGGGAGGCTAGAGGGGCGGGAGCTGTTTTTT. Its protein product is CASSLTSGRLEGRELFF.